One and the same sample provided the 27 T cell receptor beta chains below, sequenced in a study of OX40 agonist ivuxolimab in advanced cancers. The repertoire was sequenced with immunoSEQ multiplex PCR; TCRdb's copy has only in-frame clones and lacks some. The repertoire consists of tens of thousands of clones, with around 80% occurring once and the leading ten covering under 9.5%. The sample was CD4+ or CD8+ T cells sorted from blood, taken in a trial of the OX40 agonist ivuxolimab. These receptors came from an adult with an advanced solid tumor such as melanoma, head and neck, liver or kidney cancer.

This rearrangement joins TRBV7-2 to TRBJ2-4; 8 bases match TRBD1. Germline V lookup: CDR1 SGHTA, CDR2 FQGNSA. The junction had 1 base not matched to a gene; V was cut back by 1 base and J by 14 bases. The CDR3 spans 11 residues. This CDR3 reads CASSLGQGKYF. The CDR3 DNA sequence: TGTGCCAGCAGCTTAGGACAGGGGAAGTACTTC.

This chain's CDR3 is CASRLTGTENEKLFF. In DNA form, the CDR3 reads TGTGCCAGCAGGCTAACCGGGACAGAAAATGAAAAACTGTTTTTT. The chain recombines TRBV6-5 with TRBJ1-4; 7 nucleotides align to TRBD1. CDR1 is MNHEY, CDR2 SVGAGI, per germline. V lost 6 bases and J lost 5; bases outside the gene matches: 9. The CDR3 has 15 residues.

The chain has TRBV5-1 and TRBJ1-4; TRBD1 matches 8 bases. Germline CDR1 and CDR2: SGHRS and YFSETQ. CDR3 length: 16 amino acids. V gave up 6 bases and J gave up 5 bases; unmatched junction bases: 12. CDR3: CASKEVPGQENEKLFF. The CDR3 bases are TGCGCCAGCAAGGAGGTGCCGGGACAGGAGAATGAAAAACTGTTTTTT.

This clone has a single count. This chain joins TRBV5-1 and TRBJ2-5; D is possibly TRBD1 (5 bases). Germline CDR1 reads SGHRS; CDR2 reads YFSETQ. With 3 bases removed from V and 0 bases from J, the gap between germline ends came to 9 bases. This CDR3 comprises 14 residues. In nucleotides, the CDR3 is TGCGCCAGCAGCTCGACAGCGTACCAAGAGACCCAGTACTTC. Encoded protein: CASSSTAYQETQYF.

This clone was seen a handful of times. This sequence joins TRBV19 and TRBJ1-4; D perhaps matches TRBD1 (6 bases). CDR3 length equals 15 residues. Germline V gene sequence: CDR1 LNHDA, CDR2 SQIVND (reference sequence). Trimming shortened V by 1 base and J by 7 bases, and 13 bases separated the two germline ends. The DNA for the CDR3 is TGTGCCAGTAGTATAGCATCAGGGGTAGGTGAAAAACTGTTTTTT. Its protein is CASSIASGVGEKLFF.

This sequence joins TRBV7-6 and TRBJ2-1; D gene uncertain. CDR1 and CDR2 from the germline V gene are SGHVS and FNYEAQ. V was cut by 1 base and J by 9 bases, with 16 bases left in between. The CDR3 is 15 residues long. CDR3 bases: TGTGCCAGCAGCTTAGGCAGTGTTGGGGTAGGTGAGCAGTTCTTC. The encoded protein is CASSLGSVGVGEQFF.

This clone was detected once. The rearrangement joins TRBV2 to TRBJ2-3; the match to TRBD1 covers 11 bases. This CDR3 region has 16 residues. Germline CDR1 is SNHLY and CDR2 is FYNNEI. V gave up 6 bases and J gave up 5 bases; unmatched junction bases: 10. The CDR3 region is CASREQTGTGGDTQYF. The CDR3 DNA reads as TGTGCCAGCAGAGAACAAACCGGGACAGGGGGAGATACGCAGTATTTT.

This clone was seen once. V usage is TRBV5-1 and J usage is TRBJ1-2; possible D gene TRBD1, 6 bases. V lost 1 base and J lost 0, with 10 bases in between. This CDR3 spans 15 amino acids. The V gene's germline CDR1 is SGHRS and CDR2 YFSETQ. The CDR3 region has the DNA TGCGCCAGCAGCTTGCAGACAGGCCCTAACTATGGCTACACCTTC. This codes for CASSLQTGPNYGYTF.

The V gene is TRBV6-1, the J gene TRBJ2-7, with 8 bases fitting TRBD2. Germline lookup yields CDR1 MNHNS and CDR2 SASEGT. This CDR3 has 16 amino acids. Losses at the gene ends were 1 base for V and 3 bases for J; bases not matched to a gene: 8. DNA for the CDR3: TGTGCCAGCAGTGAAGGGGTTGGGACTAGGGTCTACGAGCAGTACTTC. Protein: CASSEGVGTRVYEQYF.

The chain uses TRBV5-1 and TRBJ2-7; tentatively, D is TRBD2 (6 bases). Trimming removed 1 base at V and 6 bases at J, with 14 bases between. Germline V CDR1 and CDR2: SGHRS, YFSETQ. This CDR3 region has 14 residues. CDR3 nucleotide sequence: TGCGCCAGCAGCTTGCGGAGGGGAAGTAGCGAGCAGTACTTC. Its translation: CASSLRRGSSEQYF.

This clone was observed a single time. The chain combines TRBV19 with TRBJ1-1; TRBD1 aligns across 8 bases. Germline CDR1 reads LNHDA; CDR2 reads SQIVND (reference sequence). Trimming took 3 bases from V and 1 from J; bases not matched to a gene: 1. The CDR3 extends over 14 amino acids. CDR3 sequence: CASSMGQANTEAFF. The CDR3, as DNA: TGTGCCAGTAGTATGGGACAGGCGAACACTGAAGCTTTCTTT.

The CDR3: CASSLDRSGNTIYF. In DNA, the CDR3 is TGTGCCAGCAGCCTTGACAGATCCGGAAACACCATATATTTT. The chain has TRBV11-1 and TRBJ1-3; D possibly corresponds to TRBD1 (5 bases). This CDR3 comprises 14 residues. The germline CDR1 and CDR2 sequences are SGHAT and FQDESV (reference sequence). Deletions cut 5 bases from V and 4 bases from J, with 12 bases between.

The rearrangement uses TRBV28 and TRBJ1-3, with D uncertain. Germline V gene lookup returns CDR1 MDHEN and CDR2 SYDVKM. With 2 bases removed from V and 3 bases from J, the gap between germline ends came to 11 bases. The CDR3 spans 15 residues. DNA of the CDR3: TGTGCCAGCAGTTTAGAATTGGGGAATGGAAACACCATATATTTT. Residues: CASSLELGNGNTIYF. The entire variable domain, with the rest obtained from reference TRBV28 and TRBJ1-3, is as follows: DVKVTQSSRYLVKRTGEKVFLECVQDMDHENMFWYRQDPGLGLRLIYFSYDVKMKEKGDIPEGYSVSREKKERFSLILESASTNQTSMYLCASSLELGNGNTIYFGEGSWLTVV.

The genes are TRBV25-1 and TRBJ1-1; 9 positions match TRBD1. Trimming at V came to 3 bases and at J to 1 base, leaving 0 bases not matched to a gene. CDR1 and CDR2 from the germline V gene are MGHDK and SYGVNS. This CDR3 spans 14 amino acids. The CDR3 coding sequence is TGTGCCAGCAGTGAGACAGGGGGGAACACTGAAGCTTTCTTT. Translation gives CASSETGGNTEAFF.

This rearrangement joins TRBV5-6 to TRBJ2-4; no definite D call. The CDR3 is made up of 13 amino acids. Germline CDR1 SGHDT, CDR2 YYEEEE. The V end lost 0 bases, the J end lost 7 bases, and 8 bases lay between the germline ends. For the CDR3, the DNA is TGTGCCAGCAGCTTGGGGCAGACCAACATTCAGTACTTC. Translated: CASSLGQTNIQYF.

This clone was picked up a small number of times. The rearrangement uses TRBV15 and TRBJ2-5; 9 bases match TRBD2. The CDR3 extends over 16 amino acids. Germline V gene data show CDR1 as LNHNV and CDR2 as YYDKDF (reference sequence). Trimming took 0 bases from V and 4 from J; bases not matched to a gene: 6. As DNA, the CDR3 is TGTGCCACCAGCAGAGATATCGGCGGGGGGGCAGAGACCCAGTACTTC. Amino acids: CATSRDIGGGAETQYF.

The CDR3 reads CASSYRAPTFRTDTQYF. Here the CDR3 DNA reads TGTGCCAGCAGCTACCGGGCTCCTACTTTTAGGACAGATACGCAGTATTTT. The chain has TRBV7-2 and TRBJ2-3; D gene unclear. This CDR3 is 17 amino acids long. Germline CDR1 SGHTA, CDR2 FQGNSA. The germline V and J ends were trimmed by 4 bases and 3 bases, with 20 bases remaining between them.

The rearrangement links TRBV2 to TRBJ1-1; the D is unclear. CDR3 length equals 13 residues. Trimming pared 9 bases from V and 0 bases from J, leaving 11 bases between. Per germline, CDR1 SNHLY and CDR2 FYNNEI. CDR3 nucleotide sequence: TGTGCCAGTCACCACACTATGAACACTGAAGCTTTCTTT. Translating it yields CASHHTMNTEAFF.

V is TRBV9 and J is TRBJ2-3; 8 bases map to TRBD1. The germline CDR1 and CDR2 sequences are SGDLS and YYNGEE. V shed 0 bases and J 3 bases; nucleotides not matched to a gene: 6. CDR3 length: 16 residues. The CDR3 is CASSVGTGMGTDTQYF. CDR3 nucleotide sequence: TGTGCCAGCAGCGTAGGGACAGGGATGGGAACAGATACGCAGTATTTT. The entire variable domain, with the rest obtained from reference TRBV9 and TRBJ2-3, is as follows: DSGVTQTPKHLITATGQRVTLRCSPRSGDLSVYWYQQSLDQGLQFLIQYYNGEERAKGNILERFSAQQFPDLHSELNLSSLELGDSALYFCASSVGTGMGTDTQYFGPGTRLTVL.

The chain couples TRBV5-5 to TRBJ1-2; possible D gene TRBD1, 6 bases. The CDR3 spans 13 residues. The germline CDR1 and CDR2 sequences are SGHKS and YYEKEE (reference sequence). Between the trimmed V and J ends, which lost 4 bases and 4 bases, there was a span of 11 bases. The CDR3 DNA follows: TGTGCCAGCAGCGCAGGGGTTAGCTATGGCTACACCTTC. Encoded protein: CASSAGVSYGYTF.

This rearrangement joins TRBV30 to TRBJ1-2; TRBD1 might be the D (5 bases). Germline V gene data show CDR1 as GTSNPN and CDR2 as SVGIG (reference sequence). The CDR3 is 13 residues long. The ends were cut back, 8 bases at V and 7 bases at J, with 20 bases in the middle. CDR3 bases: TGTGCCGGGAAGGGGTACCGTGGGCCTGGCTACACCTTC. Translated: CAGKGYRGPGYTF.

The V call is TRBV15, the J call TRBJ2-5; TRBD2 agrees at 8 bases. Germline loops: CDR1 LNHNV, CDR2 YYDKDF (reference sequence). The CDR3 consists of 18 residues. Trimming cost V 5 bases and J 1 base; bases outside gene matches: 15. The DNA for the CDR3 is TGTGCCACCAGCGGCCGAGGGATTCTAGCGGGCCTCCAAGAGACCCAGTACTTC. Protein: CATSGRGILAGLQETQYF. Combining the CDR3 with reference TRBV15 and TRBJ2-5 gives the whole variable domain DAMVIQNPRYQVTQFGKPVTLSCSQTLNHNVMYWYQQKSSQAPKLLFHYYDKDFNNEADTPDNFQSRRPNTSFCFLDIRSPGLGDTAMYLCATSGRGILAGLQETQYFGPGTRLLVL.

The genes are TRBV28 and TRBJ1-5; 7 bases align to TRBD1. The CDR3 has 16 residues. Per the germline V gene, CDR1 is MDHEN and CDR2 is SYDVKM. V dropped 6 bases and J dropped 5; count of bases not matched to a gene: 13. CDR3 loop: CASSIRGTALHQPQHF. The CDR3 DNA is TGTGCCAGCAGCATAAGAGGGACAGCACTGCATCAGCCCCAGCATTTT.

The chain has TRBV7-2 and TRBJ2-3, with 7 nucleotides matching TRBD2. The CDR3 is made up of 16 amino acids. From germline, CDR1 is SGHTA and CDR2 FQGNSA. The ends lost 0 bases at V and 2 bases at J; junction bases unmatched: 5. The CDR3 DNA reads TGTGCCAGCAGCTTAGCGCCGGGGGGAGCCACAGATACGCAGTATTTT. Amino acid sequence: CASSLAPGGATDTQYF.

This sequence joins TRBV7-2 and TRBJ1-1, with 9 bases matching TRBD1. CDR3 length equals 15 residues. Trimming took 5 bases from V and 5 from J; bases not matched to a gene: 9. Germline V CDR1 and CDR2: SGHTA, FQGNSA. CDR3 coding DNA: TGTGCCAGCAGCCATTTAACAGGGGGCGGGACTGAAGCTTTCTTT. Its translation is CASSHLTGGGTEAFF.

As regards this clone: Other DNA variants within this sample encode the same CDR3. The chain carries TRBV18 and TRBJ1-5; D is possibly TRBD1 (5 bases). There are 13 residues in the CDR3. Trimming pared 3 bases from V and 4 bases from J, leaving 7 bases between. From germline, CDR1 is KGHSH and CDR2 LQKENI. DNA of the CDR3: TGTGCCAGCTCACCCGGGGGGAATCAGCCCCAGCATTTT. Residues: CASSPGGNQPQHF.

The chain has TRBV5-1 and TRBJ2-1, with a possible D match to TRBD2 (5 bases). The V gene's germline CDR1 is SGHRS and CDR2 YFSETQ. The V gene lost 3 bases and the J gene lost 7 bases, with 20 bases spanning the gap. The CDR3 totals 16 residues. CDR3 amino acids: CASSSGRAWEPNEQFF. The CDR3 region has the DNA TGCGCCAGCAGCTCGGGCCGGGCTTGGGAGCCGAATGAGCAGTTCTTC. The variable domain in full, with the rest retrieved from reference TRBV5-1 and TRBJ2-1, is KAGVTQTPRYLIKTRGQQVTLSCSPISGHRSVSWYQQTPGQGLQFLFEYFSETQRNKGNFPGRFSGRQFSNSRSEMNVSTLELGDSALYLCASSSGRAWEPNEQFFGPGTRLTVL.